This TCR beta chain derives from a study of blood T cell repertoires in COVID-19. The wider study: COVID-19 samples, acute and convalescent, were from the United States, Italy and Spain. Sources were T cells, B-cell-depleted T cells, or PBMCs; the material itself was cDNA or gDNA.

Under the authors' procedure: Using reference gene primer amplification, nucleated cell counts were estimated. This table comes from immunoSEQ multiplex PCR, and its TCRdb copy is limited to in-frame clones, with some not included. V and J calls plus clone size are reproduced from that table; the DNA served to infer D and trimming. Among roughly 670,000 clones listed, about 87% were seen once. CDR1 GTSNPN and CDR2 SVGIG come from the germline V gene (reference sequence). The CDR3 extends over 14 amino acids. Deletions cut 0 bases from V and 2 bases from J, with 11 bases between. This chain joins TRBV30 and TRBJ2-7; TRBD2 is a possible D gene (5 bases). Material for sequencing was peripheral blood. The origin of this receptor is a woman younger than 35 with acute or convalescent COVID-19. The CDR3 reads CAWSVRGNPYEQYF. The CDR3 DNA sequence: TGTGCCTGGAGTGTTCGGGGAAATCCCTACGAGCAGTACTTC.